This T cell receptor (beta chain) was identified in a study of cytomegalovirus exposure and HLA in healthy donors. Notes on the study in general: Sequence variants that were highly shared formed a cluster that was likely a sequencing artifact. Reportedly, diagnosis of cytomegalovirus status by the classifier showed high specificity and sensitivity.

The CDR3 is 14 residues long. The V gene lost 6 bases and the J gene lost 5 bases, with 13 bases spanning the gap. In germline, CDR1 is SNHLY, CDR2 FYNNEI. In its sample, this clone was seen a few times. What it binds is unknown. PCR was performed using 60 Vbeta and 13 Jbeta primers. Profiled with immunoSEQ multiplex PCR; TCRdb holds only in-frame clones, not every one. Of 90,000 to 95,000 clones in the sample, around 78% were seen once. The receptor's source is a man aged 25-45 years in good health and CMV-seronegative. The chain carries TRBV2 and TRBJ1-4; D gene uncertain. The sequenced sample was PBMCs. CDR3 in amino acids: CASRWGGINEKLFF. The DNA of the CDR3 is TGTGCCAGCAGGTGGGGAGGGATAAATGAAAAACTGTTTTTT.